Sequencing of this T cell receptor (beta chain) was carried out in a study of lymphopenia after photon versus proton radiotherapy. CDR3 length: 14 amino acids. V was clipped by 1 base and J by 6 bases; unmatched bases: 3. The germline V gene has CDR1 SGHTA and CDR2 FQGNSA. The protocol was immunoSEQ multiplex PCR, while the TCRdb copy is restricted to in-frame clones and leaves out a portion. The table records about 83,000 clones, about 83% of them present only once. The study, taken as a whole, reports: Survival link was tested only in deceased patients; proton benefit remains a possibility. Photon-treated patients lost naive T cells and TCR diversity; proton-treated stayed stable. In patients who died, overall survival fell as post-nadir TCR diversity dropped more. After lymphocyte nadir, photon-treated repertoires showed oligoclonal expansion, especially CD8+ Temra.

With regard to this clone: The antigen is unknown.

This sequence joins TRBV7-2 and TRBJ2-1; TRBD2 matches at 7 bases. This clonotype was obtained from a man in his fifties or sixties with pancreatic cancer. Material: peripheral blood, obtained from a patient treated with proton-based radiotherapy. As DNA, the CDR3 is TGTGCCAGCAGCTTAGGCGGGAGCGTCAATGAGCAGTTCTTC. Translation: CASSLGGSVNEQFF.